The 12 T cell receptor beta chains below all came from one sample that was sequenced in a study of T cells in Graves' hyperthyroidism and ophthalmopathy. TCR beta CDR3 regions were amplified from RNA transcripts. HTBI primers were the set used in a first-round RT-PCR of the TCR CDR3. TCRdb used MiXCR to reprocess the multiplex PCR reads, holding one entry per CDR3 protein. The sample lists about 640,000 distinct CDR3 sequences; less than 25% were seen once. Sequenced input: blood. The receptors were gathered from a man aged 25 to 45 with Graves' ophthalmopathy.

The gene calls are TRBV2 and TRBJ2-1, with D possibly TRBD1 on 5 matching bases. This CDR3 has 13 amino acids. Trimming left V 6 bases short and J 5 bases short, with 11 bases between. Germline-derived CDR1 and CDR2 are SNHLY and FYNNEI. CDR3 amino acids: CASSGRVNNEQFF. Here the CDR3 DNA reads TGTGCCAGCAGCGGCAGGGTTAACAATGAGCAGTTCTTC.

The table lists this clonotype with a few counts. CDR3: CSGEGLAVSSYNEQFF. The CDR3 DNA is TGCAGCGGAGAGGGACTAGCGGTAAGCTCCTACAATGAGCAGTTCTTC. The chain recombines TRBV29-1 with TRBJ2-1; 11 bases line up with TRBD2. CDR3 length: 16 residues. Trimming took 7 bases from V and 0 from J; bases not matched to a gene: 8. Germline lookup yields CDR1 SQVTM and CDR2 ANQGSEA.

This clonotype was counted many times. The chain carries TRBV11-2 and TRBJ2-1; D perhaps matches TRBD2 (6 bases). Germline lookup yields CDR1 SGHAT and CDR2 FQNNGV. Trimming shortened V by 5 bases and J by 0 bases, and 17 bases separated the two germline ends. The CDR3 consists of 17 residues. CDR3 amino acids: CASSRGSGGSSYNEQFF. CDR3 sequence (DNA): TGTGCCAGCAGCCGGGGGTCCGGAGGGAGCTCCTACAATGAGCAGTTCTTC.

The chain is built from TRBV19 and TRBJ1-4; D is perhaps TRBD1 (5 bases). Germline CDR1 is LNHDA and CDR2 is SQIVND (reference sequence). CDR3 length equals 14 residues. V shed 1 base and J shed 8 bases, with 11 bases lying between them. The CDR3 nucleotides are TGTGCCAGTAGTATAGCGTCCAGGGAAGAAAAACTGTTTTTT. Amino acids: CASSIASREEKLFF.

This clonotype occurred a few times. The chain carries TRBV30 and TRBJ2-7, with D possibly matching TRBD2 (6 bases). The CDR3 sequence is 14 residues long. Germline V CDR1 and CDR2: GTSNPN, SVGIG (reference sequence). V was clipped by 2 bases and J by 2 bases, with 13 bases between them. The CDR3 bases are TGTGCCTGGAGTCCCGGGACTGTTACCTACGAGCAGTACTTC. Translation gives CAWSPGTVTYEQYF.

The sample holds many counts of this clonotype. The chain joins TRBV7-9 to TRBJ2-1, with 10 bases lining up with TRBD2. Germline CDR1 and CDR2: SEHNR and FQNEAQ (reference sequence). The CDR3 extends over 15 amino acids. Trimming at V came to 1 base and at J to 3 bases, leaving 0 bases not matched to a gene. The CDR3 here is CASSLGLAGYNEQFF. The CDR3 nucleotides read TGTGCCAGCAGCTTAGGACTAGCGGGCTACAATGAGCAGTTCTTC.

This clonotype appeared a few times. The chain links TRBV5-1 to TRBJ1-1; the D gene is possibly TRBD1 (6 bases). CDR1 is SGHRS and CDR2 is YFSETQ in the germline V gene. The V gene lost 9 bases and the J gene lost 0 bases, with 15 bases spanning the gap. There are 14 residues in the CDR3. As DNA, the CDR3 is TGCGCCACCAGGGCGACAGGTATGAACACTGAAGCTTTCTTT. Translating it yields CATRATGMNTEAFF. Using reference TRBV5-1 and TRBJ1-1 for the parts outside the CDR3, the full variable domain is KAGVTQTPRYLIKTRGQQVTLSCSPISGHRSVSWYQQTPGQGLQFLFEYFSETQRNKGNFPGRFSGRQFSNSRSEMNVSTLELGDSALYLCATRATGMNTEAFFGQGTRLTVV.

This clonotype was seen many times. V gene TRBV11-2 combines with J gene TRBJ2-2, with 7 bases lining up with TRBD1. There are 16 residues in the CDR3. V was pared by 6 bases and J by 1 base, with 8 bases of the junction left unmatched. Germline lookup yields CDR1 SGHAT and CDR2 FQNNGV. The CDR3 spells CASRPMDRMNTGELFF. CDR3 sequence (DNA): TGTGCCAGCAGACCAATGGACAGGATGAACACCGGGGAGCTGTTTTTT.

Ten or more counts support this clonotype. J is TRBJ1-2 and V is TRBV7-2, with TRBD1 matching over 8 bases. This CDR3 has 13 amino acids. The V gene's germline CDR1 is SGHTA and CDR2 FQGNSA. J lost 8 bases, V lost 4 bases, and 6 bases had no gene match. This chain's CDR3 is CASSSKTGAGYTF. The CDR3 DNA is TGTGCCAGCAGCTCCAAGACAGGGGCCGGCTACACCTTC.

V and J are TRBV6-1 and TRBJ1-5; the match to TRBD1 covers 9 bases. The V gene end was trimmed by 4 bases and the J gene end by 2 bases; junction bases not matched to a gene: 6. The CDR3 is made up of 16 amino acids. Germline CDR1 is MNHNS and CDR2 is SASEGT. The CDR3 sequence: CASSANRGRGNQPQHF. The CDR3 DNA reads TGTGCCAGCAGTGCAAACAGGGGGCGAGGCAATCAGCCCCAGCATTTT.

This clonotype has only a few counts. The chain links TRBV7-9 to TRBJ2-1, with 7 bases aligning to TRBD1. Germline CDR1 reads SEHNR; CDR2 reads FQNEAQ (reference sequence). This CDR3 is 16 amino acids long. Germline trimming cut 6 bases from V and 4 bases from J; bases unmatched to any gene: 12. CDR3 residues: CASRSSRTGRYNEQFF. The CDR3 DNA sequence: TGTGCCAGCAGGTCTAGCCGGACAGGTCGATACAATGAGCAGTTCTTC.

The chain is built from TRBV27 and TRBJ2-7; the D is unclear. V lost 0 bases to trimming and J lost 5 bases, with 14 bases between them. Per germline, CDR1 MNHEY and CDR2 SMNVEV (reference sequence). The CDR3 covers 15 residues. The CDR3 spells CASSLSGPRWDEQYF. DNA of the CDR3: TGTGCCAGCAGTTTATCAGGGCCGCGATGGGACGAGCAGTACTTC.